A selection of T cell receptor beta chains follows, all from one sample in a study of cytotoxic CD8 clonotypes in ibrutinib-treated CLL. Measured with immunoSEQ multiplex PCR; TCRdb has only the in-frame clones, and not every one. The data hold 70,000 to 80,000 clones, with around 84% observed a single time. Here the sequenced sample was PBMCs, taken at disease progression, from a patient treated with ibrutinib. The source is a human donor with chronic lymphocytic leukemia. Each CDR3 is given with its conserved first and last residue. The D gene is left open where the match is weak. Rows may omit the clone size; those that give it use once, few, many or a size class.

CDR3 protein | CDR3 DNA | clone size | D gene | J gene | V gene
CAISESQGTSNTGELFF | TGTGCCATCAGTGAGTCCCAGGGGACGTCGAACACCGGGGAGCTGTTTTTT | . | . | TRBJ2-2 | TRBV10-3
CASSEVGLAGRAPDTQYF | TGTGCCAGCAGCGAAGTTGGACTAGCGGGCCGAGCCCCAGATACGCAGTATTTT | . | TRBD2 | TRBJ2-3 | TRBV2
CAWSVLRNTEAFF | TGTGCCTGGAGTGTACTCCGGAACACTGAAGCTTTCTTT | . | . | TRBJ1-1 | TRBV30
CASSATRMTFSYGYTF | TGTGCCAGCAGTGCGACGAGGATGACATTTTCCTATGGCTACACCTTC | few | . | TRBJ1-2 | TRBV27
CASSFGETQYF | TGCGCCAGCAGCTTTGGGGAGACCCAGTACTTC | . | . | TRBJ2-5 | TRBV5-1
CASSLGQGYHEQYF | TGTGCCAGCAGTTTGGGACAGGGATACCACGAGCAGTACTTC | . | TRBD1 | TRBJ2-7 | TRBV28
CASSFSSGYNEQFF | TGTGCCAGCAGCTTTAGTAGCGGGTACAATGAGCAGTTCTTC | . | TRBD2 | TRBJ2-1 | TRBV11-3
CASSWGFSYEQYF | TGTGCCAGCAGCTGGGGGTTCTCCTACGAGCAGTACTTC | . | . | TRBJ2-7 | TRBV6-5
CASSSRRSPLHF | TGTGCCAGCAGCTCACGGCGTTCACCCCTCCACTTT | few | . | TRBJ1-6 | TRBV7-8
CASSYGGTGWEAFF | TGTGCCAGCAGTTACGGGGGGACAGGTTGGGAAGCTTTCTTT | . | TRBD1 | TRBJ1-1 | TRBV6-5
CASSVMWSTDTQYF | TGTGCCAGCAGCGTAATGTGGAGCACAGATACGCAGTATTTT | . | . | TRBJ2-3 | TRBV9
CASSPGAGQGLGGYEKLFF | TGCGCCAGCAGCCCTGGGGCAGGACAGGGGCTTGGGGGATATGAAAAACTGTTTTTT | . | TRBD1 | TRBJ1-4 | TRBV5-1
CASSHSGTGGTEAFF | TGCGCCAGCAGCCATTCTGGGACAGGGGGGACTGAAGCTTTCTTT | . | TRBD1 | TRBJ1-1 | TRBV4-1
CASGLDRISNEKLFF | TGTGCTAGTGGTTTGGACCGGATCTCTAATGAAAAACTGTTTTTT | . | . | TRBJ1-4 | TRBV12-5
CATSRDGNYGYTF | TGTGCCACCAGCAGAGACGGAAACTATGGCTACACCTTC | . | . | TRBJ1-2 | TRBV15